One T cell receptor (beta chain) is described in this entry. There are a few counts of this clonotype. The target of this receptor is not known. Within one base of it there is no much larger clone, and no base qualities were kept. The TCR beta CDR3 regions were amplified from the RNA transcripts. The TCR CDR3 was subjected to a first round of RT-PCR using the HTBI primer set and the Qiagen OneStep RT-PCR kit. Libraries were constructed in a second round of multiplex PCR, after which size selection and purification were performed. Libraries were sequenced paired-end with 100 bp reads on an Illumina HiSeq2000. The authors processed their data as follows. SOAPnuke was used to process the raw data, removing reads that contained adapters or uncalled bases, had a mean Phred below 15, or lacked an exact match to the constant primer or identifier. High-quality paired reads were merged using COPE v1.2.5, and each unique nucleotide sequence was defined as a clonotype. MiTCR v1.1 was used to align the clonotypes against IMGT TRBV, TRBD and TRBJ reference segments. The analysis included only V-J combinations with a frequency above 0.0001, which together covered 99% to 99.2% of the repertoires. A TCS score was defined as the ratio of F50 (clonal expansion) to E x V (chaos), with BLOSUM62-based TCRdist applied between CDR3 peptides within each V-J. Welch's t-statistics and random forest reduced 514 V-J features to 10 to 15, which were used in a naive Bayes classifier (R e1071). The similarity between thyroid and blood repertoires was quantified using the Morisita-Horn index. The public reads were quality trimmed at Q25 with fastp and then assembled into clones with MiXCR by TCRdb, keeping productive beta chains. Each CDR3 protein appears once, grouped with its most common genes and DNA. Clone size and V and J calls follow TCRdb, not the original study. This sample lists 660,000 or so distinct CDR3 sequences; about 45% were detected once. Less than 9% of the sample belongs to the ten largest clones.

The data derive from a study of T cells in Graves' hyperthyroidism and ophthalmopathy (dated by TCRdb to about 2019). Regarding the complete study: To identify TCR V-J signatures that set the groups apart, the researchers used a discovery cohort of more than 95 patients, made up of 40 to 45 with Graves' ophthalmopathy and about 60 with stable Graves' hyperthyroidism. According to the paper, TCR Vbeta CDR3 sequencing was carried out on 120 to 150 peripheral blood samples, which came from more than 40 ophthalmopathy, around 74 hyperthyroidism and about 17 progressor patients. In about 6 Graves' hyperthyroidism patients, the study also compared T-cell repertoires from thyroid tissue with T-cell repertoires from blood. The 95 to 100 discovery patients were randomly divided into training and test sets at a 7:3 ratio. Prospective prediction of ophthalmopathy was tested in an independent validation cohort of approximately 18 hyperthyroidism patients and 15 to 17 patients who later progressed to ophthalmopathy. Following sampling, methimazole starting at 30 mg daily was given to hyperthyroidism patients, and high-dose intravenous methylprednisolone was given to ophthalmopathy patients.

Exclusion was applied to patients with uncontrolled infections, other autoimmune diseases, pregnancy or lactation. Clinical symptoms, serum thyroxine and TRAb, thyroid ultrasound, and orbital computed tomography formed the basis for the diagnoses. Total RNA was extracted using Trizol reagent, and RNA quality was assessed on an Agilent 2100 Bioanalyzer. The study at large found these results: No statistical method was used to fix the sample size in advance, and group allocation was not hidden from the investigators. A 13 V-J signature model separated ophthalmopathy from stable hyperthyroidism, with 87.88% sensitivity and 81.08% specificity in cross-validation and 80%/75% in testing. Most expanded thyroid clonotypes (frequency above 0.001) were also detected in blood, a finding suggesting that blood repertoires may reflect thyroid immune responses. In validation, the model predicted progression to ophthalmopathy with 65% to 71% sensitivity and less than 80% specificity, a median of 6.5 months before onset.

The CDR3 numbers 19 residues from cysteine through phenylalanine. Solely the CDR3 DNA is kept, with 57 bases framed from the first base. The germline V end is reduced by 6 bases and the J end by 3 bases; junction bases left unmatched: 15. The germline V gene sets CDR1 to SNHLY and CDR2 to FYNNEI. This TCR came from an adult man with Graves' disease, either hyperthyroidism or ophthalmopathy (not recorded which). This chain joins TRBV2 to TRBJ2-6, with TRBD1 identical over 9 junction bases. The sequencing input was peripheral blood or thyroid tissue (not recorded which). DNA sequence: TGTGCCAGCAGCTTGGCAGTTGTGACAGGGGGTCGTGGGGCCAACGTCCTGACTTTC. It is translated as CASSLAVVTGGRGANVLTF.